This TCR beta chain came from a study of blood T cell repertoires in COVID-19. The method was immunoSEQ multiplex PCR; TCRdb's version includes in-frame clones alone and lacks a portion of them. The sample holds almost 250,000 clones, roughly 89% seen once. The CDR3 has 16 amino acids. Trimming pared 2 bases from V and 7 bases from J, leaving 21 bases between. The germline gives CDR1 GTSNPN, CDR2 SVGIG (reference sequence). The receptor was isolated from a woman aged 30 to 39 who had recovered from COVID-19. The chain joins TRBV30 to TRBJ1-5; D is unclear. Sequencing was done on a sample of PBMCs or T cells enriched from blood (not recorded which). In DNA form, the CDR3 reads TGTGCCTGGAGTCGTCGAGGCCTCGCCTCTGGACAGCCCCAGCATTTT. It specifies CAWSRRGLASGQPQHF.